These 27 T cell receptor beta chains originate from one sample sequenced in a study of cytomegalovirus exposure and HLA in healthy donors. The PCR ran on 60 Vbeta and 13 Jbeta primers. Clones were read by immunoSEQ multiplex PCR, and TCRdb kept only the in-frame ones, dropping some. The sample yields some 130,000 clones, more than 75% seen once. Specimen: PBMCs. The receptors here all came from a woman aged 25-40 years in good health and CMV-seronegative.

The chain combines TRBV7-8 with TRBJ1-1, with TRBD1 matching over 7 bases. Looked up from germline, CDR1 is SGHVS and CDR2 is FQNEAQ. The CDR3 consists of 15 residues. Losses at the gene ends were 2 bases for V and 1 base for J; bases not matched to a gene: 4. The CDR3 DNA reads TGTGCCAGCAGCTTATCGGGACAGTCGAACACTGAAGCTTTCTTT. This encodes CASSLSGQSNTEAFF.

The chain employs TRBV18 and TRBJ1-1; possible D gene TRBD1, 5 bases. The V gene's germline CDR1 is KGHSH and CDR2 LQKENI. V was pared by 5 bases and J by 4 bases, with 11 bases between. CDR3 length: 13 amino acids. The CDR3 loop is CASSSGSGTEAFF. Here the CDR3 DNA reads TGTGCCAGCTCATCAGGGTCGGGCACTGAAGCTTTCTTT.

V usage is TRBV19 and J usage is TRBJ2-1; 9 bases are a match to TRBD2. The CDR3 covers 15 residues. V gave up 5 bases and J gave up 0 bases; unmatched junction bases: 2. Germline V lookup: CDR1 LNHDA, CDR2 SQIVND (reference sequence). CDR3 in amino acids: CASSPSGDSYNEQFF. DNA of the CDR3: TGTGCCAGTAGTCCTAGCGGGGACTCCTACAATGAGCAGTTCTTC.

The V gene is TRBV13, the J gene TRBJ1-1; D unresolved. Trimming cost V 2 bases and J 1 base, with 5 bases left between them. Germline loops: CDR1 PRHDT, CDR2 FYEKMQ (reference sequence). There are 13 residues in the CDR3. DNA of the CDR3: TGTGCCAGCAGCTTACTCGGGAACACTGAAGCTTTCTTT. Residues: CASSLLGNTEAFF.

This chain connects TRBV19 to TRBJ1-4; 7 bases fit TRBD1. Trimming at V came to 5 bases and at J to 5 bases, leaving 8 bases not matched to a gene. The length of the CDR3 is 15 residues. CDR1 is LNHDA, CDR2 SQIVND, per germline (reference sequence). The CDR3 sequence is CASSPNRGQNEKLFF. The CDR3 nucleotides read TGTGCCAGTAGTCCAAACAGGGGTCAAAATGAAAAACTGTTTTTT. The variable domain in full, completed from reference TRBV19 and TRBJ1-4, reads DGGITQSPKYLFRKEGQNVTLSCEQNLNHDAMYWYRQDPGQGLRLIYYSQIVNDFQKGDIAEGYSVSREKKESFPLTVTSAQKNPTAFYLCASSPNRGQNEKLFFGSGTQLSVL.

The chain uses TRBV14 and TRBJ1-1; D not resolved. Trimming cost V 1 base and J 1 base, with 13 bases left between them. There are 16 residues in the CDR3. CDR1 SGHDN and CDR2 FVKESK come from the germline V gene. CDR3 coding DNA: TGTGCCAGCAGCCAAGGGTCTGCGGCAAGGAACACTGAAGCTTTCTTT. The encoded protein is CASSQGSAARNTEAFF.

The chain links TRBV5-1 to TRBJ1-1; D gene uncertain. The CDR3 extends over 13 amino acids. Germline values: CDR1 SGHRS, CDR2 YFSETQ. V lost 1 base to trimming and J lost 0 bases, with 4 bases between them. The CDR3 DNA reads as TGCGCCAGCAGCTTGACAGTGAACACTGAAGCTTTCTTT. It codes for CASSLTVNTEAFF.

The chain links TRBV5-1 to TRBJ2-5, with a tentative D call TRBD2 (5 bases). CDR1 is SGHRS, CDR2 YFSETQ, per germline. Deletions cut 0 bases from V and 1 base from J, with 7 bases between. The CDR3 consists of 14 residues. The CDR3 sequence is CASSLVLGQETQYF. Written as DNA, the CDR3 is TGCGCCAGCAGCTTGGTACTAGGCCAAGAGACCCAGTACTTC.

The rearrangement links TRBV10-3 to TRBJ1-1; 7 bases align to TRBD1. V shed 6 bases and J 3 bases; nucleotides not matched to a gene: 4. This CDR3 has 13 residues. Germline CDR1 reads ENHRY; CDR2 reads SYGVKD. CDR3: CAIRRQGDTEAFF. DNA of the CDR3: TGTGCCATCAGACGACAGGGAGACACTGAAGCTTTCTTT.

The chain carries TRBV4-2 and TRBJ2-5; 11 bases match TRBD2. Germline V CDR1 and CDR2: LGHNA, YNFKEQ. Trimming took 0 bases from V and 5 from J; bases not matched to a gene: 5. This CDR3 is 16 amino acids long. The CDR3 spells CASSQETSGSHETQYF. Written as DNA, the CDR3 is TGTGCCAGCAGCCAAGAAACTAGCGGGAGTCACGAGACCCAGTACTTC.

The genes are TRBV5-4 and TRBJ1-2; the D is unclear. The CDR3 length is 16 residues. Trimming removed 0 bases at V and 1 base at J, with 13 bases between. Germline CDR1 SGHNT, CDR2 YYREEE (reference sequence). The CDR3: CASSLARSTYNYGYTF. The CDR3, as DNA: TGTGCCAGCAGCTTGGCCCGATCCACTTATAACTATGGCTACACCTTC.

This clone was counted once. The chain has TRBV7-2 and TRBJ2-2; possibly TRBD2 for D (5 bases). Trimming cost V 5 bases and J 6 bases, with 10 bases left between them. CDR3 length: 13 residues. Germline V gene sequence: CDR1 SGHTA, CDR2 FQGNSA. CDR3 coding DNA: TGTGCCAGCAGCGCCTGGACTGCCGGGGAGCTGTTTTTT. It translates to CASSAWTAGELFF.

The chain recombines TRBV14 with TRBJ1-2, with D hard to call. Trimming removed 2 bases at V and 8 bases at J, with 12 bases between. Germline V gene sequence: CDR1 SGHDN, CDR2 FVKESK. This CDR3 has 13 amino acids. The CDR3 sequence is CASSQRTAGGYTF. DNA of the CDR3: TGTGCCAGCAGCCAAAGGACTGCCGGAGGCTACACCTTC.

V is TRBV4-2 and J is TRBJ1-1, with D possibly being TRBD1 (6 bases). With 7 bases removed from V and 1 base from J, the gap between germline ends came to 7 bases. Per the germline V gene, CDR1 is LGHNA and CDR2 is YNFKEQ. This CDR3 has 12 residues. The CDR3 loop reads CASKGENTEAFF. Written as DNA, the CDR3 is TGTGCCAGCAAGGGGGAGAACACTGAAGCTTTCTTT.

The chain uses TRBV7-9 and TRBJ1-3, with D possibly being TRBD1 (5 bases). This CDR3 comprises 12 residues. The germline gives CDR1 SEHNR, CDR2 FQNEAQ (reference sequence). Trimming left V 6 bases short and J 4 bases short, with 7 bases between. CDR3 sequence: CASRGPGNTIYF. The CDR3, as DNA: TGTGCCAGCAGGGGGCCCGGAAACACCATATATTTT. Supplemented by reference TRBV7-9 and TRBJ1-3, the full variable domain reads DTGVSQNPRHKITKRGQNVTFRCDPISEHNRLYWYRQTLGQGPEFLTYFQNEAQLEKSRLLSDRFSAERPKGSFSTLEIQRTEQGDSAMYLCASRGPGNTIYFGEGSWLTVV.

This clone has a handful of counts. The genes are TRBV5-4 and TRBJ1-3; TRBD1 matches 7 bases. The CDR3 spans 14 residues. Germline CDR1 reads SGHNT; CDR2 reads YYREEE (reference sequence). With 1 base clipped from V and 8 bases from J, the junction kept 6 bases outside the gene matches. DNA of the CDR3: TGTGCCAGCAGCTTGATGGAGGGGGCACACACCATATATTTT. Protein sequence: CASSLMEGAHTIYF.

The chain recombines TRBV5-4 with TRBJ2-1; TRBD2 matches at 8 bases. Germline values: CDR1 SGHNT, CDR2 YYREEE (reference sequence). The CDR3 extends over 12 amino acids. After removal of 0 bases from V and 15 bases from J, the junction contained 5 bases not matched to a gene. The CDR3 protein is CASSLAKRGWFF. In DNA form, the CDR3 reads TGTGCCAGCAGCTTGGCCAAGCGGGGGTGGTTCTTC.

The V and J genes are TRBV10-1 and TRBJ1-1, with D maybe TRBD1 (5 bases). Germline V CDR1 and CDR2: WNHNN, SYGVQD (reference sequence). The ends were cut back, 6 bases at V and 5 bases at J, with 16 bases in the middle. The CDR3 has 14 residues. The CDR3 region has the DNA TGCGCCAGCAGAAATCCGGGGGTTCAGACTGAAGCTTTCTTT. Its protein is CASRNPGVQTEAFF.

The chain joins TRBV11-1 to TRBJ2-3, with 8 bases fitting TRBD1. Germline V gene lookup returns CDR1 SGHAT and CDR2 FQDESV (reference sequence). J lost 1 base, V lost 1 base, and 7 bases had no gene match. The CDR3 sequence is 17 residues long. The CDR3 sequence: CASSLDVDRGGTDTQYF. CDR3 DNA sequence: TGTGCCAGCAGCTTAGACGTCGACAGGGGTGGCACAGATACGCAGTATTTT. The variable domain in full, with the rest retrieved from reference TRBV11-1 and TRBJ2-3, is EAEVAQSPRYKITEKSQAVAFWCDPISGHATLYWYRQILGQGPELLVQFQDESVVDDSQLPKDRFSAERLKGVDSTLKIQPAELGDSAMYLCASSLDVDRGGTDTQYFGPGTRLTVL.

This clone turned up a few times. The CDR3 coding sequence is TGTGCCAGCAGGGACAGGGGAGGCACAGATACGCAGTATTTT. It yields the protein CASRDRGGTDTQYF. The chain employs TRBV7-2 and TRBJ2-3, with 9 bases fitting TRBD1. This CDR3 spans 14 amino acids. Germline CDR1 is SGHTA and CDR2 is FQGNSA. The V segment lost 6 bases and the J segment 1 base; nucleotides outside the gene matches: 2. Using reference TRBV7-2 and TRBJ2-3 for the parts outside the CDR3, the full variable domain is GAGVSQSPSNKVTEKGKDVELRCDPISGHTALYWYRQSLGQGLEFLIYFQGNSAPDKSGLPSDRFSAERTGGSVSTLTIQRTQQEDSAVYLCASRDRGGTDTQYFGPGTRLTVL.

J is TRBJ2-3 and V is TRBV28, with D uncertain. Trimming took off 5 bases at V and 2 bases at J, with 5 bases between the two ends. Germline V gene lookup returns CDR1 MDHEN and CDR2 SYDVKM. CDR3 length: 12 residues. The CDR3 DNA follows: TGTGCCAGCAGTACTTACACAGATACGCAGTATTTT. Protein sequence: CASSTYTDTQYF.

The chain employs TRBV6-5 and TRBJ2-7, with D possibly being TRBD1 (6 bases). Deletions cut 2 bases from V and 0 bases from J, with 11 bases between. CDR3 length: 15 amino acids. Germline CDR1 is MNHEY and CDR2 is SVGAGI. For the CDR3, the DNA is TGTGCCAGCAGTTACCAAGGGGACACCTCCTACGAGCAGTACTTC. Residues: CASSYQGDTSYEQYF.

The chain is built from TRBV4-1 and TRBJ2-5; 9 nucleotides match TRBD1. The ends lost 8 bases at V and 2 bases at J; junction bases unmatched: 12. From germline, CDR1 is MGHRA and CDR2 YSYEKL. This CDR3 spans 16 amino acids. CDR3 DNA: TGCGCCAGCTCCAGCCCTCGACAGGGGGGACAAGAGACCCAGTACTTC. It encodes CASSSPRQGGQETQYF.

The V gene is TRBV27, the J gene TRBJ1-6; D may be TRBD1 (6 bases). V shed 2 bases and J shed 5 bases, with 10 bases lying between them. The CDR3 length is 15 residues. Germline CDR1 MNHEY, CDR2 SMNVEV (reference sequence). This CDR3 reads CASSLRTAHNSPLHF. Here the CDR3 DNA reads TGTGCCAGCAGTTTACGGACAGCTCATAATTCACCCCTCCACTTT.

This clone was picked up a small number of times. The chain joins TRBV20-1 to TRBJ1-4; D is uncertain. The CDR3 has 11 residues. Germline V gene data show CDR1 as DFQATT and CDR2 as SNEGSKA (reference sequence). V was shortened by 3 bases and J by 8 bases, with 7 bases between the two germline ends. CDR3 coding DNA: TGCAGTGCTAGGAGGGAGGAAAAACTGTTTTTT. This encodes CSARREEKLFF.

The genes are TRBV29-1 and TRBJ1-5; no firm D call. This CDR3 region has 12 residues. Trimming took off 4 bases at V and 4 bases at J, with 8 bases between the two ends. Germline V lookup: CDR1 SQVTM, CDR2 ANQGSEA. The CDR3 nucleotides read TGCAGCGTTGGGTCGGGGAATCAGCCCCAGCATTTT. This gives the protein CSVGSGNQPQHF. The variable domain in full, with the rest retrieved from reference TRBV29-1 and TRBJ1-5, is SAVISQKPSRDICQRGTSLTIQCQVDSQVTMMFWYRQQPGQSLTLIATANQGSEATYESGFVIDKFPISRPNLTFSTLTVSNMSPEDSSIYLCSVGSGNQPQHFGDGTRLSIL.

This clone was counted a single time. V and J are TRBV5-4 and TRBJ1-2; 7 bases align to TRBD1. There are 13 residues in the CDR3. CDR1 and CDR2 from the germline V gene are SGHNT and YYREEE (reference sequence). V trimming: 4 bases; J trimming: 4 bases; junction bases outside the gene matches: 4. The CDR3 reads CASSRQGAYGYTF. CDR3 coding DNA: TGTGCCAGCAGCAGACAGGGTGCCTATGGCTACACCTTC.